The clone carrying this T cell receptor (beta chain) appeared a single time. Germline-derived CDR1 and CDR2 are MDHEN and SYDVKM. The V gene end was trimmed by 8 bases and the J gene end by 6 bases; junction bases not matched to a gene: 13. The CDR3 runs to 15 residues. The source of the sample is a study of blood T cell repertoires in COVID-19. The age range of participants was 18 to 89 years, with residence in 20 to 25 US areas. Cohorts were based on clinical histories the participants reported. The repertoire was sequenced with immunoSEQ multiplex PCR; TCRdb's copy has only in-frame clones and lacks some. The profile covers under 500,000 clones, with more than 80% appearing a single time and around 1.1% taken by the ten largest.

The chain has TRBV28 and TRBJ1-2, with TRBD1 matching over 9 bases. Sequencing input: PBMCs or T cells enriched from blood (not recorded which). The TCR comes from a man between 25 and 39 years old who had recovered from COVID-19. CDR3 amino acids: CASGPLQGAWNGYTF. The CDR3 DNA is TGTGCCAGCGGACCACTACAGGGGGCCTGGAATGGCTACACCTTC.